This TCR beta chain was retrieved from a study of early T cells in non-severe SARS-CoV-2 infection. Ten or more counts support this clonotype. Trimming took 0 bases from V and 1 from J, leaving 12 bases between them. The CDR3 covers 16 residues. Per germline, CDR1 LGHNT and CDR2 FRNRAP. TCRdb re-called the 5' RACE reads with MiXCR, one entry per CDR3 protein. The sample yields about 35,000 distinct CDR3 sequences, almost 6% seen once. The sample taken for sequencing was whole blood. The clonotype was recovered from an adult who was a healthcare worker with PCR-confirmed SARS-CoV-2 infection or an uninfected control (not recorded which). The chain combines TRBV12-5 with TRBJ1-1; the D is unclear. The CDR3 is CASGLVHSQSNTEAFF. For the CDR3, the DNA is TGTGCTAGTGGTTTGGTACATTCCCAATCGAACACTGAAGCTTTCTTT.